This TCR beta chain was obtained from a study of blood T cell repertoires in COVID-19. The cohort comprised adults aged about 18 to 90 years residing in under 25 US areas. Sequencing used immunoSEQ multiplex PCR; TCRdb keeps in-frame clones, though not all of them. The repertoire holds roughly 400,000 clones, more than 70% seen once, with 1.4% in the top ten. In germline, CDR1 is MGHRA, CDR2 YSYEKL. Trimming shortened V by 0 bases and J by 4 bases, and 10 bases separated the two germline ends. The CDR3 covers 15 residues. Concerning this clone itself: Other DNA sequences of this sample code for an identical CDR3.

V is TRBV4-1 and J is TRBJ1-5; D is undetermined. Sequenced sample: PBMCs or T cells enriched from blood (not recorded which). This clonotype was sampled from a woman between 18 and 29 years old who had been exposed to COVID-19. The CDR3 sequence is CASSQDPGNNQPQHF. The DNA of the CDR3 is TGCGCCAGCAGCCAAGATCCGGGGAATAATCAGCCCCAGCATTTT.